One TCR beta chain is described in this entry. This sample is part of a study of cytotoxic CD8 clonotypes in ibrutinib-treated CLL. Repertoires were generated with immunoSEQ multiplex PCR, while TCRdb's copy carries only in-frame clones and drops some. The sample consists of 100,000 to 150,000 clones, approximately 83% of them appearing once. The CDR3 is 15 residues long. CDR1 is SGHTA and CDR2 is FQGTGA in the germline V gene. With 5 bases removed from V and 0 bases from J, the gap between germline ends came to 11 bases. The specimen comprised PBMCs, sampled after 24 months of ibrutinib treatment. The V gene is TRBV7-3, the J gene TRBJ1-3, with D possibly matching TRBD1 (6 bases). The TCR was taken from a human donor with chronic lymphocytic leukemia. CDR3 loop: CASSPRGNSGNTIYF. The CDR3, as DNA: TGTGCCAGCAGCCCAAGGGGGAACTCTGGAAACACCATATATTTT. The entire variable domain, with the rest obtained from reference TRBV7-3 and TRBJ1-3, is as follows: GAGVSQTPSNKVTEKGKYVELRCDPISGHTALYWYRQSLGQGPEFLIYFQGTGAADDSGLPNDRFFAVRPEGSVSTLKIQRTERGDSAVYLCASSPRGNSGNTIYFGEGSWLTVV.